This TCR beta chain comes out of a study of OX40 agonist ivuxolimab in advanced cancers. General study points: Expanded clones were, on average, more numerous in CD8+ T cells than in CD4+.

Clones were sequenced by immunoSEQ multiplex PCR, and TCRdb holds only the in-frame ones, with some missing. The sample consists of around 97,000 clones, about four fifths of them appearing once. Turning to this clone: What it recognizes is unknown.

CDR3 length: 14 residues. Germline CDR1 is SGHRS and CDR2 is YFSETQ. The V and J ends lost 7 bases and 5 bases, in that order; junction bases with no gene match: 7. Sequencing used CD4+ or CD8+ T cells sorted from blood, obtained in a trial of the OX40 agonist ivuxolimab. V and J are TRBV5-1 and TRBJ2-3, with 10 bases identical to TRBD1. The source of this sequence is an adult with an advanced solid tumor such as melanoma, head and neck, liver or kidney cancer. The CDR3 here is CASSPGQGLDTQYF. CDR3 nucleotides: TGCGCCAGCTCCCCGGGACAGGGGTTAGATACGCAGTATTTT. The full variable domain, its missing parts supplied by reference TRBV5-1 and TRBJ2-3, is KAGVTQTPRYLIKTRGQQVTLSCSPISGHRSVSWYQQTPGQGLQFLFEYFSETQRNKGNFPGRFSGRQFSNSRSEMNVSTLELGDSALYLCASSPGQGLDTQYFGPGTRLTVL.